The 23 T cell receptor beta chains below all came from one sample that was sequenced in a study of blood T cell repertoires in COVID-19. Repertoires were generated with immunoSEQ multiplex PCR, while TCRdb's copy carries only in-frame clones and drops some. The table records 150,000 to 200,000 clones, around 89% of them present only once. Sequenced sample: PBMCs or T cells enriched from blood (not recorded which). All receptors come from a woman aged 18-29 years who had recovered from COVID-19.

The chain uses TRBV30 and TRBJ2-7; TRBD1 matches at 11 bases. Germline assignment: CDR1 GTSNPN and CDR2 SVGIG (reference sequence). The CDR3 runs to 17 residues. J was trimmed by 2 bases and V by 0 bases; bases with no gene match: 9. This chain's CDR3 is CAWSVFSPGQGAYEQYF. The CDR3 nucleotides are TGTGCCTGGAGTGTTTTCTCCCCGGGACAGGGGGCCTACGAGCAGTACTTC.

The chain couples TRBV4-1 to TRBJ2-6; 8 nucleotides align to TRBD1. Germline values: CDR1 MGHRA, CDR2 YSYEKL. CDR3 size: 19 residues. The trim removed 3 bases at V and 0 bases at J, leaving 10 bases unmatched. In nucleotides, the CDR3 is TGCGCCAGCAGCCAGCTAGGACAGGGTTCCGTCTCTGGGGCCAACGTCCTGACTTTC. This codes for CASSQLGQGSVSGANVLTF.

This chain connects TRBV27 to TRBJ2-3; 13 bases align to TRBD2. There are 18 residues in the CDR3. The germline CDR1 and CDR2 sequences are MNHEY and SMNVEV (reference sequence). V shed 6 bases, J shed 3 bases, and the junction held 12 bases outside the gene matches. The CDR3 region has the DNA TGTGCCAGCAGGAAGAGGACTAGCGGGAGCTTATCGACAGATACGCAGTATTTT. This sequence encodes CASRKRTSGSLSTDTQYF.

For the CDR3, the DNA is TGTGCCAGCTCACCACAGGGGGATATCTACGAGCAGTACTTC. This encodes CASSPQGDIYEQYF. The chain carries TRBV18 and TRBJ2-7; D is possibly TRBD1 (6 bases). This CDR3 is 14 amino acids long. Trimming took off 1 base at V and 3 bases at J, with 10 bases between the two ends. CDR1 is KGHSH, CDR2 LQKENI, per germline.

The chain joins TRBV6-2 or TRBV6-3 to TRBJ1-2; D remains unclear. Trimming shortened V by 1 base and J by 3 bases, and 12 bases separated the two germline ends. The CDR3 contains 15 residues. Germline V CDR1 and CDR2: MNHEY, SVGEGT. The CDR3, as DNA: TGTGCCAGCAGTTACTACGCCGCCTTAGACTATGGCTACACCTTC. This encodes CASSYYAALDYGYTF.

This clone was detected only a few times. The chain couples TRBV6-5 to TRBJ2-2, with 13 nucleotides matching TRBD2. V was pared by 6 bases and J by 6 bases, with 4 bases of the junction left unmatched. The CDR3 has 15 amino acids. The germline V gene has CDR1 MNHEY and CDR2 SVGAGI. The CDR3 DNA reads as TGTGCCAGCAGCGGGACTAGCGGGGATTCCGGGGAGCTGTTTTTT. As protein: CASSGTSGDSGELFF.

This clone was observed a handful of times. The chain has TRBV9 and TRBJ2-1; 7 nucleotides line up with TRBD2. V was clipped by 3 bases and J by 8 bases; unmatched bases: 11. Germline lookup yields CDR1 SGDLS and CDR2 YYNGEE. The CDR3 contains 15 residues. In DNA, the CDR3 is TGTGCCAGCAGCGCCGGCCTGAGGGCGGGGGATGAGCAGTTCTTC. Translating gives CASSAGLRAGDEQFF.

V gene TRBV25-1 combines with J gene TRBJ1-6; D unresolved. Germline values: CDR1 MGHDK, CDR2 SYGVNS. The CDR3 has 16 amino acids. V lost 8 bases and J 3 bases, leaving 17 bases between the germline ends. DNA of the CDR3: TGTGCCAGCCGGACGGGAACCCGACTCTATAATTCACCCCTCCACTTT. The encoded protein is CASRTGTRLYNSPLHF. The whole variable domain, remainder taken from reference TRBV25-1 and TRBJ1-6, is EADIYQTPRYLVIGTGKKITLECSQTMGHDKMYWYQQDPGMELHLIHYSYGVNSTEKGDLSSESTVSRIRTEHFPLTLESARPSHTSQYLCASRTGTRLYNSPLHFGNGTRLTVT.

The chain couples TRBV19 to TRBJ2-2, with 10 bases lining up with TRBD2. Germline loops: CDR1 LNHDA, CDR2 SQIVND (reference sequence). J gave up 4 bases and V 3 bases, and 2 bases lay outside the gene matches. The CDR3 runs 15 residues. The CDR3 DNA is TGTGCCAGTAGTATCCTAGCGGGAGTCACCGGGGAGCTGTTTTTT. Residues: CASSILAGVTGELFF.

This chain uses TRBV27 with TRBJ1-2; D unresolved. The V gene's germline CDR1 is MNHEY and CDR2 SMNVEV (reference sequence). The CDR3 runs 13 residues. V lost 5 bases to trimming and J lost 8 bases, with 15 bases between them. CDR3 protein: CASSKGSARGYTF. CDR3 coding DNA: TGTGCCAGCAGTAAAGGAAGCGCGAGGGGCTACACCTTC.

The V gene is TRBV5-4, the J gene TRBJ1-6, with 7 bases identical to TRBD1. The CDR3 loop spans 14 amino acids. J gave up 12 bases and V 2 bases, and 8 bases lay outside the gene matches. Germline assignment: CDR1 SGHNT and CDR2 YYREEE (reference sequence). Written as DNA, the CDR3 is TGTGCCAGCAGCTTCGACAGGGTTCTTGAACCCCTCCACTTT. This codes for CASSFDRVLEPLHF.

V is TRBV5-5 and J is TRBJ2-3; maybe TRBD2 (6 bases). The V and J ends lost 4 bases and 0 bases respectively, with 12 bases between them. This CDR3 comprises 15 residues. Germline values: CDR1 SGHKS, CDR2 YYEKEE (reference sequence). DNA of the CDR3: TGTGCCAGCAGCCGAGGGACTCCCAGCACAGATACGCAGTATTTT. Protein sequence: CASSRGTPSTDTQYF.

About this clone: At one end, the junction sequence differs from germline, possibly due to a read error. The chain is built from TRBV28 and TRBJ1-4, with D tentatively TRBD1 (6 bases). There are 12 residues in the CDR3. Germline V gene lookup returns CDR1 MDHEN and CDR2 SYDVKM. The CDR3 spells CASSSWTETGSF. The DNA for the CDR3 is TGTGCCAGCAGTTCCTGGACAGAAACGGGTTCTTTT.

J is TRBJ2-5 and V is TRBV11-2, with 7 bases matching TRBD2. The CDR3 extends over 16 amino acids. Losses at the gene ends were 1 base for V and 0 bases for J; bases not matched to a gene: 5. Germline-derived CDR1 and CDR2 are SGHAT and FQNNGV. The CDR3 here is CASSLVGGGNQETQYF. CDR3 coding DNA: TGTGCCAGCAGCTTAGTTGGGGGAGGGAACCAAGAGACCCAGTACTTC.

This chain joins TRBV28 and TRBJ1-1; 8 bases line up with TRBD1. The germline V gene has CDR1 MDHEN and CDR2 SYDVKM. This CDR3 spans 15 amino acids. V lost 5 bases and J lost 4; bases outside the gene matches: 9. CDR3 sequence (DNA): TGTGCCAGCAGTACCCCAGGGGGCGGAATCACTGAAGCTTTCTTT. Translating gives CASSTPGGGITEAFF.

This chain uses TRBV10-2 with TRBJ2-1; 8 bases line up with TRBD2. Germline V CDR1 and CDR2: WSHSY, SAAADI. The CDR3 spans 14 residues. The J segment lost 8 bases and the V segment lost 7 bases, leaving 10 bases of the junction unmatched. The CDR3 protein is CASNKGTRIDEQFF. CDR3 in DNA: TGCGCCAGCAATAAAGGGACTAGGATCGATGAGCAGTTCTTC.

For the CDR3, the DNA is TGTGCCAGCAGCTTTAGCGCCAATACGCAGTATTTT. Protein: CASSFSANTQYF. This chain connects TRBV7-2 to TRBJ2-3; D possibly corresponds to TRBD2 (5 bases). The germline V gene has CDR1 SGHTA and CDR2 FQGNSA. The CDR3 loop spans 12 amino acids. V was trimmed by 3 bases and J by 7 bases, leaving 8 bases between them.

V gene TRBV2 combines with J gene TRBJ2-7; D unresolved. The CDR3 consists of 11 residues. CDR1 and CDR2 from the germline V gene are SNHLY and FYNNEI. V lost 4 bases, J lost 3 bases, and 4 bases lay in between. The CDR3 DNA follows: TGTGCCAGCAGTGGGCTCTACGAGCAGTACTTC. Translation: CASSGLYEQYF.

The rearrangement joins TRBV27 to TRBJ2-1; 9 bases fit TRBD2. The CDR3 spans 17 residues. Germline trimming cut 6 bases from V and 7 bases from J; bases unmatched to any gene: 16. Per germline, CDR1 MNHEY and CDR2 SMNVEV (reference sequence). The CDR3, as DNA: TGTGCCAGCAGGCGACTAGCGGACTGGAGGGGTATAAATGAGCAGTTCTTC. Residues: CASRRLADWRGINEQFF.

J is TRBJ2-3 and V is TRBV9, with 8 bases aligning to TRBD1. The CDR3 length is 15 residues. V dropped 4 bases and J dropped 5; count of bases not matched to a gene: 9. Germline V gene lookup returns CDR1 SGDLS and CDR2 YYNGEE. The CDR3, as DNA: TGTGCCAGCAGCACGACACAGGGGGGTGGAGATACGCAGTATTTT. The encoded protein is CASSTTQGGGDTQYF.

The V gene is TRBV7-3, the J gene TRBJ2-3; D call uncertain. The CDR3 sequence is 14 residues long. Trimming cost V 2 bases and J 0 bases, with 6 bases left between them. Germline values: CDR1 SGHTA, CDR2 FQGTGA. The CDR3: CASSLFSSTDTQYF. In DNA form, the CDR3 reads TGTGCCAGCAGCTTATTCAGTAGCACAGATACGCAGTATTTT.

The genes are TRBV9 and TRBJ2-1, with 9 bases identical to TRBD2. V was clipped by 7 bases and J by 0 bases; unmatched bases: 8. Germline loops: CDR1 SGDLS, CDR2 YYNGEE. The CDR3 spans 16 residues. In DNA form, the CDR3 reads TGTGCCAGCGGCCCTAGCGGGATTAGCTCCTACAATGAGCAGTTCTTC. This sequence encodes CASGPSGISSYNEQFF.

This chain uses TRBV11-2 with TRBJ1-2, with D perhaps matching TRBD1 (5 bases). The germline CDR1 and CDR2 sequences are SGHAT and FQNNGV. Deletions cut 5 bases from V and 8 bases from J, with 12 bases between. CDR3 length equals 12 residues. CDR3: CASSPQGRGYTF. DNA for the CDR3: TGTGCCAGCAGCCCTCAGGGAAGGGGCTACACCTTC.